Presented here are 5 T cell receptor beta chains from one specimen sequenced in a study of CD8 T cells in Susac syndrome. Reverse transcription of roughly 0.45 to 1 ug RNA used random hexamers. TCRdb used MiXCR to reprocess the immunoSEQ multiplex PCR reads, holding one entry per CDR3 protein. The sample holds 75,000 to 95,000 distinct CDR3 sequences, approximately 96% seen once. Sequencing was performed on CD8+ T cells from PBMCs. All receptors derive from a human donor with Susac syndrome.

V usage is TRBV5-4 and J usage is TRBJ2-7, with D hard to call. CDR1 and CDR2 from the germline V gene are SGHNT and YYREEE (reference sequence). Trimming cost V 0 bases and J 4 bases, with 8 bases left between them. The CDR3 totals 13 residues. As DNA, the CDR3 is TGTGCCAGCAGCTTGGGTGTTCAGTACGAGCAGTACTTC. It specifies CASSLGVQYEQYF.

This sequence joins TRBV5-6 and TRBJ2-5, with a tentative D call TRBD1 (6 bases). The CDR3 contains 16 residues. The V end was cut by 4 bases, the J end by 0 bases, with 16 bases between. Germline CDR1 and CDR2: SGHDT and YYEEEE. The CDR3 region has the DNA TGTGCCAGCAGCCCGACGACAGGCGCGTACCAAGAGACCCAGTACTTC. Translation gives CASSPTTGAYQETQYF.

The chain uses TRBV24-1 and TRBJ2-5; TRBD2 matches at 11 bases. The germline gives CDR1 KGHDR, CDR2 SFDVKD. Trimming at V came to 3 bases and at J to 2 bases, leaving 10 bases not matched to a gene. This CDR3 is built from 18 residues. The CDR3 region is CATSDRGGTSGDQETQYF. In DNA form, the CDR3 reads TGTGCCACCAGTGATCGCGGAGGGACTAGCGGCGATCAAGAGACCCAGTACTTC.

V is TRBV6-6 and J is TRBJ2-5; D is possibly TRBD2 (6 bases). Germline V gene lookup returns CDR1 MNHNY and CDR2 SVGAGI (reference sequence). The V gene lost 7 bases and the J gene lost 2 bases, with 8 bases spanning the gap. The CDR3 spans 12 residues. CDR3 nucleotides: TGTGCCAGCACGGGGGATCAAGAGACCCAGTACTTC. Translated: CASTGDQETQYF.

The genes are TRBV27 and TRBJ1-2; D may be TRBD1 (5 bases). The V end lost 6 bases, the J end lost 8 bases, and 19 bases lay between the germline ends. Per the germline V gene, CDR1 is MNHEY and CDR2 is SMNVEV (reference sequence). This CDR3 has 14 amino acids. CDR3 in amino acids: CASRLLGGGEGYTF. Written as DNA, the CDR3 is TGTGCCAGCAGACTCCTTGGGGGGGGAGAGGGCTACACCTTC.